These T cell receptor beta chains were read from a single sample in a study of OX40 agonist ivuxolimab in advanced cancers. Here immunoSEQ multiplex PCR was the method, and the copy in TCRdb shows in-frame clones only, minus some. The repertoire holds about 120,000 clones, with 75% to 90% as singletons. This specimen was CD4+ or CD8+ T cells sorted from blood, taken in a trial of the OX40 agonist ivuxolimab. The receptor set was obtained from an adult with an advanced solid tumor such as melanoma, head and neck, liver or kidney cancer. Both conserved end residues are part of each CDR3. The D gene is left open where the match is weak. The listing skips clone size in some rows; elsewhere it reads once, few, many or a size class.

D gene	V gene	J gene	clone size	CDR3 DNA	CDR3 protein
-	TRBV30	TRBJ2-7	-	TGTGCCTGGAGTCTCAGGTACGAGCAGTACTTC	CAWSLRYEQYF
TRBD1	TRBV29-1	TRBJ2-5	-	TGCAGCGCGCCCTCCCGGACAGGGTCGGGTGAGACCCAGTACTTC	CSAPSRTGSGETQYF
-	TRBV7-9	TRBJ2-4	-	TGTGCCAGCAGCTTAGGAGGGGGGCGCGAGGGAAGGCAGTACTTC	CASSLGGGREGRQYF
-	TRBV14	TRBJ1-6	-	TGTGCCAGCAGCCCTCTTGGGCAGGTCAGGTCACCCCTCCACTTT	CASSPLGQVRSPLHF
-	TRBV18	TRBJ2-3	-	TGTGCCAGCTCACCACCGGAGGGAGGGGGTACGCAGTATTTT	CASSPPEGGGTQYF
TRBD1	TRBV9	TRBJ1-2	-	TGTGCCAGCACTTTTGAGGGGGCAGGGTTAAGCCCCTATGGCTACACCTTC	CASTFEGAGLSPYGYTF
-	TRBV10-3	TRBJ1-2	-	TGTGCCATCAGTGAGTCCGGGGAAGGAGTCTCTGGCTACACCTTC	CAISESGEGVSGYTF
-	TRBV7-3	TRBJ2-1	once	TGTGCCAGCAGCTTCAAGGGGGAAAGCTCCTACAATGAGCAGTTCTTC	CASSFKGESSYNEQFF
-	TRBV28	TRBJ2-3	-	TGTGCCAGCATCCTCCCCGGGGTACAGTCAGATACGCAGTATTTT	CASILPGVQSDTQYF
-	TRBV28	TRBJ1-2	-	TGTGCCAGCAGTTTACCGAGTTATGGCTACACCTTC	CASSLPSYGYTF
TRBD2	TRBV28	TRBJ2-7	-	TGTGCCAGCAGTTTTAGCGGGCCCTACGAGCAGTACTTC	CASSFSGPYEQYF
-	TRBV4-3	TRBJ1-1	-	TGCGCCAGCAAGAGGGCGGAGATCATGAACACTGAAGCTTTCTTT	CASKRAEIMNTEAFF
TRBD1	TRBV19	TRBJ2-6	-	TGTGCCAGTAGGGCAGGACAGGGGATAGGTGGGGCCAACGTCCTGACTTTC	CASRAGQGIGGANVLTF
-	TRBV18	TRBJ2-5	-	TGTGCCAGCTCACCACCGTCGAAGCAAGAGACCCAGTACTTC	CASSPPSKQETQYF
TRBD1	TRBV7-2	TRBJ2-6	-	TGTGCCAGCAGTTTCACAGGGGTCGGGGCCAACGTCCTGACTTTC	CASSFTGVGANVLTF
-	TRBV19	TRBJ1-2	-	TGTGCCAGTAGTGAGGACAGCCCCTATGGCTACACCTTC	CASSEDSPYGYTF
TRBD1	TRBV28	TRBJ1-1	-	TGTGCCAGCAGTTCCGGGACAGGGGGTTCGGGGACTGAAGCTTTCTTT	CASSSGTGGSGTEAFF
-	TRBV7-9	TRBJ2-3	-	TGTGCCAGCAGCTTGGACCCCAGAGATACGCAGTATTTT	CASSLDPRDTQYF
-	TRBV11-2	TRBJ2-2	-	TGTGCCAGCACCATATACACCGGGGAGCTGTTTTTT	CASTIYTGELFF
-	TRBV7-2	TRBJ2-2	-	TGTGCCAGCAGCCACGGGCCAGATACCGGGGAGCTGTTTTTT	CASSHGPDTGELFF
-	TRBV23-1	TRBJ1-2	-	TGCGCCAGCAGTCTCTCAAGGGAGGATGACTATGGCTACACCTTC	CASSLSREDDYGYTF
TRBD2	TRBV9	TRBJ2-1	-	TGTGCCAGCAGCGTAGGAGCGGGGGTGTCCTACAATGAGCAGTTCTTC	CASSVGAGVSYNEQFF
-	TRBV6-1	TRBJ2-1	once	TGTGCCAGCAGTGAGGGTTTACCTCCGAGCTCCTACAATGAGCAGTTCTTC	CASSEGLPPSSYNEQFF
-	TRBV28	TRBJ2-7	-	TGTGCCAGCAACGGGGACCTTATTTACGAGCAGTACTTC	CASNGDLIYEQYF
-	TRBV5-6	TRBJ1-5	-	TGTGCCAGCAGCTTGCAGGGCCGGAATCAGCCCCAGCATTTT	CASSLQGRNQPQHF
-	TRBV6-5	TRBJ1-2	-	TGTGCCAGCAGCTCATCCTACGGGGGCTACACCTTC	CASSSSYGGYTF
-	TRBV28	TRBJ1-2	-	TGTGCCAGCAGCCGACACGAACGGGCCTATGGCTACACCTTC	CASSRHERAYGYTF
TRBD1	TRBV11-2	TRBJ2-1	few	TGTGCCAGCAGCATTGTGGGGCCAGGGGGAAATGAGCAGTTCTTC	CASSIVGPGGNEQFF
-	TRBV18	TRBJ2-3	-	TGTGCCAGCTCACCACCTACTGGCGGGGGCACAGATACGCAGTATTTT	CASSPPTGGGTDTQYF
-	TRBV19	TRBJ1-2	-	TGTGCCAGTAGCTATCTGGATGACTTAGGGTATGGCTACACCTTC	CASSYLDDLGYGYTF
-	TRBV7-2	TRBJ2-7	-	TGTGCCAGCAGCCCCAGACAAGCCTACGAGCAGTACTTC	CASSPRQAYEQYF
-	TRBV28	TRBJ2-3	-	TGTGCCAGCAGTTTCCCTGCAGGGGGCACAGATACGCAGTATTTT	CASSFPAGGTDTQYF
TRBD1	TRBV4-1	TRBJ2-7	-	TGCGCCAGCAGCCAAGGCGCAGGGGGCTTATACGAGCAGTACTTC	CASSQGAGGLYEQYF
-	TRBV7-7	TRBJ2-2	-	TGTGCCAGCAGCTTTAGTGAAACCGGGGAGCTGTTTTTT	CASSFSETGELFF
-	TRBV30	TRBJ2-7	-	TGTGCCTGGAGTTCTCCTGCACAGGGAATCTACGAGCAGTACTTC	CAWSSPAQGIYEQYF
-	TRBV7-2	TRBJ2-3	-	TGTGCCAGCAGCCAGATTCCTAGCACAGATACGCAGTATTTT	CASSQIPSTDTQYF
-	TRBV19	TRBJ1-2	once	TGTGCCAGTAGAAACCAGGGAGTGAGTTACTATGGCTACACCTTC	CASRNQGVSYYGYTF
-	TRBV6-5	TRBJ2-5	-	TGTGCCAGCAGACGCGGGACCGGGGGGACCCAGTACTTC	CASRRGTGGTQYF
-	TRBV28	TRBJ1-5	-	TGTGCCAGCGGCACACAGCCGGCAAATCAGCCCCAGCATTTT	CASGTQPANQPQHF
-	TRBV27	TRBJ2-7	-	TGTGCCAGCAGTGTGGTAGCGAAGAACGAGCAGTACTTC	CASSVVAKNEQYF
TRBD2	TRBV27	TRBJ2-1	-	TGTGCCAGCAGCACACTAGCGGGGGGGCCCAATGAGCAGTTCTTC	CASSTLAGGPNEQFF
TRBD1	TRBV7-2	TRBJ2-7	-	TGTGCCAGCAGCCCCGTGGCAGGGGGCTCCTACGAGCAGTACTTC	CASSPVAGGSYEQYF